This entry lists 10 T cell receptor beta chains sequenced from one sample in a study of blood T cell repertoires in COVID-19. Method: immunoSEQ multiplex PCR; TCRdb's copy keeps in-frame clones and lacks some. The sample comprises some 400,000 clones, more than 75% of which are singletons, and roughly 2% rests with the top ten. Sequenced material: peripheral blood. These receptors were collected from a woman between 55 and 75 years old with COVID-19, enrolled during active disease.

CDR3 residues: CASSFERADYNEQFF. The DNA for the CDR3 is TGTGCCAGCAGCTTCGAGAGGGCCGATTACAATGAGCAGTTCTTC. The V and J genes are TRBV5-6 and TRBJ2-1; possibly TRBD2 for D (5 bases). Trimming left V 2 bases short and J 4 bases short, with 13 bases between. The CDR3 runs 15 residues. The V gene's germline CDR1 is SGHDT and CDR2 YYEEEE.

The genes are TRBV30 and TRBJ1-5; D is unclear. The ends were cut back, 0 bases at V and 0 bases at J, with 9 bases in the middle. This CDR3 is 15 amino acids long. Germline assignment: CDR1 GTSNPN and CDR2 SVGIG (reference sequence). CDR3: CAWSVSSHSNQPQHF. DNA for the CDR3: TGTGCCTGGAGTGTCTCCAGTCATAGCAATCAGCCCCAGCATTTT.

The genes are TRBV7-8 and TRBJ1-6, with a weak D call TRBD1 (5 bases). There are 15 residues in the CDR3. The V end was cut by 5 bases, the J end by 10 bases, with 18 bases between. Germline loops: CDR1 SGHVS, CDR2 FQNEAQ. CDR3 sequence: CASSPTSGGGSPLHF. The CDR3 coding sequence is TGTGCCAGCAGCCCGACGTCGGGGGGAGGATCACCCCTCCACTTT. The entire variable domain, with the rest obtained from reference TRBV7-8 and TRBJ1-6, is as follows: GAGVSQSPRYKVAKRGQDVALRCDPISGHVSLFWYQQALGQGPEFLTYFQNEAQLDKSGLPSDRFFAERPEGSVSTLKIQRTQQEDSAVYLCASSPTSGGGSPLHFGNGTRLTVT.

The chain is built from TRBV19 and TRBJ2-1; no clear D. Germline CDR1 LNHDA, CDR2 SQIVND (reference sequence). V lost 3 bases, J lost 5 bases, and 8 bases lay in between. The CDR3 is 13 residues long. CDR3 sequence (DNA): TGTGCCAGTAGTATTAGCTGGAACAATGAGCAGTTCTTC. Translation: CASSISWNNEQFF.

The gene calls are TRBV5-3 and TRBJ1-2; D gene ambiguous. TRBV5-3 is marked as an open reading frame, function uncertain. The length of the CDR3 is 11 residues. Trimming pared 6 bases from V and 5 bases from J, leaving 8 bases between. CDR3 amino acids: CARKIPYGYTF. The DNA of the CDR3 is TGTGCCAGAAAAATTCCATATGGCTACACCTTC.

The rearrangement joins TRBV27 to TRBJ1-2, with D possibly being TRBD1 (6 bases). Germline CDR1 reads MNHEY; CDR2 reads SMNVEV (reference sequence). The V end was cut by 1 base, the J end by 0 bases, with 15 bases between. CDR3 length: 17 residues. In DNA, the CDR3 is TGTGCCAGCAGTTTATTGGGGGGGGCTCAGGCTAACTATGGCTACACCTTC. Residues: CASSLLGGAQANYGYTF.

The CDR3 nucleotides are TGTGCCAGCAGCCAGCCCTTAGGACTAGCGGGTCCCCAAGAGACCCAGTACTTC. It is translated as CASSQPLGLAGPQETQYF. The V gene is TRBV4-2, the J gene TRBJ2-5, with TRBD2 identical over 11 bases. This CDR3 comprises 18 residues. The germline CDR1 and CDR2 sequences are LGHNA and YNFKEQ. V lost 3 bases to trimming and J lost 1 base; unmatched junction nucleotides: 10.

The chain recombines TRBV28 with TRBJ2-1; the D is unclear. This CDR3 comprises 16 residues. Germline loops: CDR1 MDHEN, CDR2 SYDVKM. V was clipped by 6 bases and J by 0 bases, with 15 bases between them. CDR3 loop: CASSRESRSSYNEQFF. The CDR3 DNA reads TGTGCCAGCAGCCGTGAGTCTAGGAGCTCCTACAATGAGCAGTTCTTC.

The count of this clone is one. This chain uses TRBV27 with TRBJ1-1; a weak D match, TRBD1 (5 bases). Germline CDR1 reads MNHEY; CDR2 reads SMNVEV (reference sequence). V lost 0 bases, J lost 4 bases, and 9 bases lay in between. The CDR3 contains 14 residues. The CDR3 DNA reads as TGTGCCAGCAGTTTATCAGGGGCGTCCACTGAAGCTTTCTTT. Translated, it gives CASSLSGASTEAFF.

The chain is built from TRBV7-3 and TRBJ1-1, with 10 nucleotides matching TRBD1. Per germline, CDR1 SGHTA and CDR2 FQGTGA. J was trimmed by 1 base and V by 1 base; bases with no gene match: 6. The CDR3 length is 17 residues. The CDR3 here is CASSLRGRTGGNTEAFF. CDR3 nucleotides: TGTGCCAGCAGCTTAAGAGGAAGGACAGGGGGGAACACTGAAGCTTTCTTT.